This TCR beta chain was documented in a study of blood T cell repertoires in COVID-19. Study-wide background: Spain, Italy and the United States supplied samples that represented acute and convalescent COVID-19.

As originally analysed: The assay estimated nucleated cells by amplifying reference gene primers. This table comes from immunoSEQ multiplex PCR, and its TCRdb copy is limited to in-frame clones, with some not included. V, J and clone size were drawn from that table, and D and trimming were deduced from the DNA. The table lists fewer than 250,000 clones, 80% to 90% of them singletons. The V end lost 3 bases, the J end lost 9 bases, and 18 bases lay between the germline ends. The CDR3 extends over 15 amino acids. Germline loops: CDR1 MNHNS, CDR2 SASEGT. Sample: peripheral blood. V is TRBV6-1 and J is TRBJ1-5, with D perhaps matching TRBD1 (6 bases). The sequence derives from a man in his forties or fifties with acute or convalescent COVID-19. CDR3 sequence (DNA): TGTGCCAGCAGTGAGGGTCGACAGGCCGGGATGCCCCAGCATTTT. Encoded protein: CASSEGRQAGMPQHF.